This T cell receptor (beta chain) stems from a study of blood T cells in healthy people across ages (dated by TCRdb to between 2015 and 2017). General notes on the study: Template switching captured roughly one uniquely barcoded TCR beta cDNA molecule per two T cells in model experiments. Age-related changes in TCR beta repertoire diversity were measured in the study by deep sequencing normalized with unique cDNA molecular identifiers. Using the same blood draw, the study looked at two additional independent replicas of 1 million unique cDNA reads for two donors, one aged 18 to 30 and the other aged 80 or older. The donors were divided into four age groups: young (average around 15 years), middle-aged (approximately 39), aged (approximately 62) and long-lived (82). To avoid experimental bias, donors of different ages were spread randomly across the sequencing lanes. Here is what the overall study found, with its caveats: Conclusive comparison of naive and antigen-experienced compartments was prevented by the profiling of bulk unsorted PBMCs. Compared with the aged group, the long-lived group had more naive CD4+ T cells, fewer expanded clones and increased TCR diversity, a pattern suggesting age selection. Observed TCR beta diversity per million T cells fell roughly linearly with age, and a significant reduction was already apparent by age around 39. Estimates of total diversity based on one million sequenced T cells were considered lower bounds and underestimates. Because the CMV infection status of the donors was unknown, age-related changes in expanded clonotypes may potentially have been confounded. There was a strong correlation between observed TCR beta diversity and the percentage of naive T cells measured by flow cytometry.

Library preparation employed 5' RACE. These reads were obtained on an Illumina HiSeq 2500. A second PCR of about 7 to 12 cycles was run with a J-beta primer mix and a sample-barcoded 5' primer. A template-switch 5' adaptor carrying 12 random nucleotides introduced a unique molecular identifier onto each TCR beta cDNA molecule. Each sample yielded at least 3 million CDR3-containing paired-end reads. The Mint cDNA synthesis kit, primed by a TRBC-specific oligonucleotide, was used to synthesize first-strand cDNA from all RNA. All cDNA was treated with uracil-DNA glycosylase and then went through a first 18-cycle PCR with the universal primers M1SS and BC2_uni_R. On the authors' methods: For normalization, 1 million high-quality reads, each with a distinct molecular identifier, were randomly selected from each sample. Instead of being binned into consensus sequences, reads that shared molecular identifiers were thrown out. MiTCR, run with a Q25 quality threshold and the strictest error-elimination algorithm, handled CDR3 identification, clonotype clustering and error correction. A nonparametric unseen species model with Euler transformation was used to estimate a lower bound on total TCR beta diversity. TCRdb handled the public reads itself, with Q25 trimming in fastp and clone calling in MiXCR, and kept productive beta chains. Each CDR3 protein appears once, grouped with its most common genes and DNA. The V and J calls were not made by the authors but by TCRdb's processing. This sample gives about 1.1 million distinct CDR3 sequences in total; about two fifths of them show up just once. The top ten hold around 13% of the sample.

The CDR3 has 16 amino acids, counting the end cysteine and phenylalanine. Left in the record is the CDR3 DNA by itself, 48 bases read in frame from the first base. V loses 1 base, J loses 2 bases, and the germline ends lie 13 bases apart. In the germline V gene, CDR1 corresponds to LGHNT and CDR2 to FRNRAP. This clonotype was counted between two and nine times. Its antigen remains undetermined. No clone much larger than this one lies a single base away; base qualities are absent. Donors were a few dozen systemically healthy Caucasian individuals from Russia aged about 6 to 100 years. Approximately 9.3 milliliters of peripheral blood were drawn from each donor into EDTA-treated Vacutainer tubes. Ficoll-Paque density-gradient centrifugation was used to isolate PBMCs, with at least 6.5 million per sample. Total RNA was extracted from PBMCs with Trizol reagent, with at least 6 micrograms obtained per sample. For every donor, an aliquot of PBMCs went through flow cytometry to measure the percentages of naive CD45RAhigh/CD27high T cells.

This TCR derives from a man aged 18 to 29 in good health. Sequenced input: blood. This receptor chain uses TRBV12-5 and TRBJ2-3; TRBD1 is a possible D gene, resting on 5 matching bases. The CDR3 corresponds to CASGLDPAGLTDTQYF. At the DNA level, the sequence is TGTGCTAGTGGTTTGGATCCGGCAGGGCTCACAGATACGCAGTATTTT. Joined to the reference TRBV12-5 and TRBJ2-3 proteins, this CDR3 gives the full variable domain: DARVTQTPRHKVTEMGQEVTMRCQPILGHNTVFWYRQTMMQGLELLAYFRNRAPLDDSGMPKDRFSAEMPDATLATLKIQPSEPRDSAVYFCASGLDPAGLTDTQYFGPGTRLTVL.